The 22 T cell receptor beta chains below come from one sample, sequenced in a study of blood T cell repertoires in COVID-19. Only in-frame clones appear in the TCRdb table, and some are missing; sequencing was by immunoSEQ multiplex PCR. The repertoire includes over 200,000 clones, 87% of them detected once, and 1.5% to 2% sits in the top ten. The sequenced sample consisted of peripheral blood. All receptors derive from a man in his forties with active or convalescent COVID-19.

V usage is TRBV28 and J usage is TRBJ1-4; D might be TRBD1 (5 bases). The CDR3 is 16 residues long. Per the germline V gene, CDR1 is MDHEN and CDR2 is SYDVKM. V lost 6 bases to trimming and J lost 7 bases, with 21 bases between them. CDR3 amino acids: CASSPLAGGVGEKLFF. As DNA, the CDR3 is TGTGCCAGCAGCCCCCTGGCGGGAGGGGTTGGTGAAAAACTGTTTTTT.

The chain couples TRBV19 to TRBJ2-7; 9 bases are a match to TRBD1. Germline CDR1 is LNHDA and CDR2 is SQIVND (reference sequence). CDR3 length: 18 residues. Losses at the gene ends were 7 bases for V and 2 bases for J; bases not matched to a gene: 18. CDR3 sequence reads: CASTRTGGSQYPPYEQYF. The CDR3 nucleotides read TGTGCCAGTACACGTACAGGGGGCTCCCAATACCCCCCCTACGAGCAGTACTTC. Supplemented by reference TRBV19 and TRBJ2-7, the full variable domain reads DGGITQSPKYLFRKEGQNVTLSCEQNLNHDAMYWYRQDPGQGLRLIYYSQIVNDFQKGDIAEGYSVSREKKESFPLTVTSAQKNPTAFYLCASTRTGGSQYPPYEQYFGPGTRLTVT.

This clone was seen more than once but under ten times. The DNA of the CDR3 is TGTGCCAGTAGTCCCTCGGGACAGCACTACGAGCAGTACTTC. It codes for CASSPSGQHYEQYF. The V gene is TRBV19, the J gene TRBJ2-7; TRBD1 matches 7 bases. V shed 5 bases, J shed 3 bases, and the junction held 7 bases outside the gene matches. Per the germline V gene, CDR1 is LNHDA and CDR2 is SQIVND (reference sequence). This CDR3 contains 14 residues.

The chain couples TRBV11-2 to TRBJ2-7; no definite D call. The CDR3 contains 13 residues. Germline V gene sequence: CDR1 SGHAT, CDR2 FQNNGV. Trimming left V 3 bases short and J 0 bases short, with 6 bases between. CDR3 bases: TGTGCCAGCAGCTTGGGCCCCTCCTACGAGCAGTACTTC. It encodes CASSLGPSYEQYF.

A remark on this clone: The sample carries other DNA sequences with the same CDR3. The V gene is TRBV28, the J gene TRBJ1-2; TRBD1 aligns across 9 bases. The CDR3 totals 13 residues. CDR1 is MDHEN and CDR2 is SYDVKM in the germline V gene. With 6 bases clipped from V and 6 bases from J, the junction kept 5 bases outside the gene matches. This chain's CDR3 is CASRTTGGHGYTF. The CDR3, as DNA: TGTGCCAGCAGGACGACAGGGGGACATGGCTACACCTTC.

This rearrangement joins TRBV5-1 to TRBJ1-5; 7 nucleotides match TRBD1. The CDR3 has 15 amino acids. The V gene's germline CDR1 is SGHRS and CDR2 YFSETQ. The V gene end was trimmed by 0 bases and the J gene end by 1 base; junction bases not matched to a gene: 1. The CDR3 region is CASSLEQGSNQPQHF. In nucleotides, the CDR3 is TGCGCCAGCAGCTTGGAACAGGGGAGCAATCAGCCCCAGCATTTT.

The CDR3 DNA reads as TGTGCCAGCAGAAGCCCGAGCGCTGGGGCGTCTGGAAACACCATATATTTT. It is translated as CASRSPSAGASGNTIYF. V gene TRBV28 combines with J gene TRBJ1-3; possibly TRBD1 for D (5 bases). The CDR3 loop spans 17 amino acids. V lost 6 bases and J 1 base, leaving 19 bases between the germline ends. Germline-derived CDR1 and CDR2 are MDHEN and SYDVKM.

This chain uses TRBV7-6 with TRBJ2-7; D is unclear. Germline assignment: CDR1 SGHVS and CDR2 FNYEAQ. The ends were cut back, 4 bases at V and 3 bases at J, with 10 bases in the middle. The CDR3 sequence is 13 residues long. CDR3 amino acids: CASSSKAGYEQYF. The CDR3 DNA reads as TGTGCCAGCAGCTCTAAGGCAGGCTACGAGCAGTACTTC.

The chain couples TRBV5-4 to TRBJ2-1, with 9 bases lining up with TRBD1. The trim removed 0 bases at V and 13 bases at J, leaving 5 bases unmatched. CDR3 length: 13 amino acids. The germline gives CDR1 SGHNT, CDR2 YYREEE (reference sequence). The CDR3 DNA reads TGTGCCAGCAGCTTGGCGGACAGGGGTACTCAGTTCTTC. This gives the protein CASSLADRGTQFF. The variable domain in full, completed from reference TRBV5-4 and TRBJ2-1, reads ETGVTQSPTHLIKTRGQQVTLRCSSQSGHNTVSWYQQALGQGPQFIFQYYREEENGRGNFPPRFSGLQFPNYSSELNVNALELDDSALYLCASSLADRGTQFFGPGTRLTVL.

This chain joins TRBV28 and TRBJ2-1; D perhaps matches TRBD2 (6 bases). Germline V gene data show CDR1 as MDHEN and CDR2 as SYDVKM. The ends were cut back, 5 bases at V and 0 bases at J, with 14 bases in the middle. CDR3 size: 16 residues. The CDR3 DNA follows: TGTGCCAGCAGTGGAGGGACTGGAAGCTCCTACAATGAGCAGTTCTTC. It encodes CASSGGTGSSYNEQFF.

The chain has TRBV6-5 and TRBJ1-2, with D unclear. The CDR3 totals 13 residues. CDR1 is MNHEY, CDR2 SVGAGI, per germline. V shed 8 bases and J shed 4 bases, with 14 bases lying between them. The CDR3 DNA sequence: TGTGCCAGCGCTTTAGAGGGTACCTATGGCTACACCTTC. Amino acids: CASALEGTYGYTF.

V is TRBV28 and J is TRBJ1-1; TRBD1 matches 10 bases. V was clipped by 4 bases and J by 1 base; unmatched bases: 9. This CDR3 has 17 amino acids. The germline gives CDR1 MDHEN, CDR2 SYDVKM. As DNA, the CDR3 is TGTGCCAGCAGTTCCCCGACAGGGGGCGGTGGGAACACTGAAGCTTTCTTT. Protein: CASSSPTGGGGNTEAFF.

The rearrangement links TRBV9 to TRBJ1-2; TRBD1 aligns across 9 bases. The CDR3 runs 17 residues. The junction had 10 bases not matched to a gene; V was cut back by 0 bases and J by 4 bases. The V gene's germline CDR1 is SGDLS and CDR2 YYNGEE. The CDR3 nucleotides are TGTGCCAGCAGCGTAGGCGATGGGACAGGGAATCGCTATGGCTACACCTTC. It translates to CASSVGDGTGNRYGYTF.

This rearrangement joins TRBV27 to TRBJ1-1, with 7 positions matching TRBD1. CDR1 MNHEY and CDR2 SMNVEV come from the germline V gene (reference sequence). The CDR3 extends over 16 amino acids. J was trimmed by 2 bases and V by 3 bases; bases with no gene match: 9. The CDR3 bases are TGTGCCAGCAGTTTGGACAGGTCGGGGGCTAACACTGAAGCTTTCTTT. Translating it yields CASSLDRSGANTEAFF.

The chain recombines TRBV23-1 with TRBJ1-1, with D tentatively TRBD1 (5 bases). TRBV23-1 belongs to the ORF category, with a function that is uncertain. V gave up 3 bases and J gave up 0 bases, with 8 bases separating them. The CDR3 length is 14 residues. The CDR3 DNA reads TGCGCCAGCAGTCATAGACAGATGAACACTGAAGCTTTCTTT. Amino acids: CASSHRQMNTEAFF.

Only one count was recorded for this clone. The chain recombines TRBV6-4 with TRBJ2-1; 7 bases are a match to TRBD2. J lost 11 bases, V lost 0 bases, and 10 bases had no gene match. The CDR3 is 15 residues long. Germline values: CDR1 MRHNA, CDR2 SNTAGT. The chain's CDR3 is CASSDSERGSPKQFF. The DNA of the CDR3 is TGTGCCAGCAGTGACTCCGAGCGGGGTAGCCCCAAGCAGTTCTTC.

This chain uses TRBV28 with TRBJ2-7; 7 bases map to TRBD1. The J segment lost 1 base and the V segment lost 5 bases, leaving 2 bases of the junction unmatched. This CDR3 spans 13 amino acids. CDR1 and CDR2 from the germline V gene are MDHEN and SYDVKM. CDR3 nucleotide sequence: TGTGCCAGCAGTGACAGGGATTCCTACGAGCAGTACTTC. It codes for CASSDRDSYEQYF.

The chain recombines TRBV19 with TRBJ1-5; D may be TRBD1 (6 bases). Germline CDR1 reads LNHDA; CDR2 reads SQIVND (reference sequence). V shed 1 base and J shed 5 bases, with 12 bases lying between them. The CDR3 has 15 residues. The CDR3 region has the DNA TGTGCCAGTAGTATAGGACAGGTTGCGTATCAGCCCCAGCATTTT. It specifies CASSIGQVAYQPQHF.

The rearrangement joins TRBV4-1 to TRBJ1-3; 7 bases are a match to TRBD1. Germline V gene lookup returns CDR1 MGHRA and CDR2 YSYEKL. CDR3 length: 15 residues. V gave up 7 bases and J gave up 4 bases; unmatched junction bases: 10. The CDR3 reads CASTPGGTQGNTIYF. Written as DNA, the CDR3 is TGCGCCAGCACGCCAGGGGGGACACAAGGAAACACCATATATTTT.

This clone was seen a few times. The chain has TRBV11-3 and TRBJ1-4; 7 bases line up with TRBD1. J was trimmed by 3 bases and V by 0 bases; bases with no gene match: 7. Per germline, CDR1 SGHNT and CDR2 YENEEA. The CDR3 loop spans 17 amino acids. The CDR3: CASSLERQGVPNEKLFF. Here the CDR3 DNA reads TGTGCCAGCAGCTTAGAGCGACAGGGCGTGCCTAATGAAAAACTGTTTTTT.

This clone was observed a few times. V and J are TRBV27 and TRBJ2-2; D is unclear. The V gene lost 6 bases and the J gene lost 5 bases, with 16 bases spanning the gap. CDR3 length equals 15 residues. Germline CDR1 and CDR2: MNHEY and SMNVEV (reference sequence). The CDR3 DNA sequence: TGTGCCAGCAGGATCGACTTCAGCGTGACCGGGGAGCTGTTTTTT. Translating gives CASRIDFSVTGELFF.

This rearrangement joins TRBV28 to TRBJ2-5, with D maybe TRBD2 (5 bases). Germline CDR1 and CDR2: MDHEN and SYDVKM. V was cut by 6 bases and J by 2 bases, with 13 bases left in between. The CDR3 is 14 amino acids. CDR3 DNA sequence: TGTGCCAGCAGGCTTGGAGGACTTCAAGAGACCCAGTACTTC. Amino acid sequence: CASRLGGLQETQYF.